This record concerns one T cell receptor (beta chain) sequence. This entry is derived from a study of cytomegalovirus exposure and HLA in healthy donors. Germline V gene data show CDR1 as SGDLS and CDR2 as YYNGEE. Trimming removed 4 bases at V and 1 base at J, with 8 bases between. The CDR3 is 13 residues long. Amplification used 60 Vbeta primers and 13 Jbeta primers. Measured with immunoSEQ multiplex PCR; TCRdb has only the in-frame clones, and not every one. Found here are fewer than 250,000 clones, 70% to 80% of them singletons; the top ten hold approximately 0.22%. The sample taken for sequencing was PBMCs. The gene calls are TRBV9 and TRBJ1-1; no clear D. The source is a girl aged 2 to 10 in good health and CMV-seronegative. The CDR3 DNA sequence: TGTGCCAGCAGCCTAGCGGGGAACACTGAAGCTTTCTTT. It codes for CASSLAGNTEAFF.